A selection of T cell receptor beta chains follows, all from one sample in a study of cytomegalovirus exposure and HLA in healthy donors. Generated by immunoSEQ multiplex PCR, the TCRdb table keeps only in-frame clones and is missing some. The table lists under 150,000 clones, 78% of them singletons. The material sequenced was PBMCs. The source is a woman between 40 and 50 years old in good health and CMV-seronegative. Both conserved end residues are part of each CDR3. The D gene is left open where the match is weak. Clone size is given for some rows only: seen once, a few or many times, or a class if the clone is expanded.

D	V	size	J	DNA	CDR3
NA	TRBV6-6	NA	TRBJ2-2	TGTGCCAGCAGTTACGTCGGGGCGGGGACCGGGGAGCTGTTTTTT	CASSYVGAGTGELFF
TRBD2	TRBV28	NA	TRBJ2-7	TGTGCCAGCAGTTTACTCGGGACTAGCGGCTCCTACGAGCAGTACTTC	CASSLLGTSGSYEQYF
TRBD1	TRBV5-1	NA	TRBJ2-3	TGCGCCAGCAGCTTGTTCGACAGGGGCACAGATACGCAGTATTTT	CASSLFDRGTDTQYF
TRBD1	TRBV5-5	once	TRBJ2-7	TGTGCCAGCAGCCCCACACCGACAGGGAAATACGAGCAGTACTTC	CASSPTPTGKYEQYF
NA	TRBV6-4	NA	TRBJ2-2	TGTGCCAGCACCCCGGGGGACACCGGGGAGCTGTTTTTT	CASTPGDTGELFF
TRBD2	TRBV19	NA	TRBJ2-2	TGTGCCAGTAGTTGGGGGGGACTAGCGGGCCTGGAGCTGTTTTTT	CASSWGGLAGLELFF
NA	TRBV28	NA	TRBJ2-3	TGTGCCAGCAGTTCCCCAACGAGCCTTATAGATACGCAGTATTTT	CASSSPTSLIDTQYF
TRBD1	TRBV10-3	once	TRBJ2-7	TGTGCCATCACCATGGGACAGGGGGGCGAGCAGTACTTC	CAITMGQGGEQYF
NA	TRBV19	NA	TRBJ2-5	TGTGCCAGTAGTACCCAAAAGGGGGAGACCCAGTACTTC	CASSTQKGETQYF
NA	TRBV7-9	NA	TRBJ2-1	TGTGCCAGCAGCCAGGGTAACTGGGTCGACAATGAGCAGTTCTTC	CASSQGNWVDNEQFF
NA	TRBV9	NA	TRBJ1-1	TGTGCCAGCAGCGAATCAACAGGCTTGGACACTGAAGCTTTCTTT	CASSESTGLDTEAFF
TRBD2	TRBV6-6	NA	TRBJ2-5	TGTGCCAGCAGTACGGGGACTAGCCTCCAAGAGACCCAGTACTTC	CASSTGTSLQETQYF
TRBD1	TRBV28	once	TRBJ2-1	TGTGCCAGCAGCCCCCTCGGACAGGGGGCGCGCAATGAGCAGTTCTTC	CASSPLGQGARNEQFF
TRBD1	TRBV7-8	NA	TRBJ2-2	TGTGCCGAGGAACCCAGGGGGACGAGGACCGGGGAGCTGTTTTTT	CAEEPRGTRTGELFF
TRBD2	TRBV18	NA	TRBJ2-7	TGTGCCAGCTCCCGAGCGGGGGGAAGCTCCTACGAGCAGTACTTC	CASSRAGGSSYEQYF
TRBD2	TRBV9	NA	TRBJ2-3	TGTGCCAGCAGCACAACTAGCGGGGGCCACCGCACAGATACGCAGTATTTT	CASSTTSGGHRTDTQYF
NA	TRBV14	NA	TRBJ2-1	TGTGCCAGCAGCCCCCGTTCCTACAATGAGCAGTTCTTC	CASSPRSYNEQFF
NA	TRBV9	few	TRBJ1-2	TGTGCCAGCAGCCCTAGAACTAGGGATCCCTATGGCTACACCTTC	CASSPRTRDPYGYTF
TRBD2	TRBV4-1	once	TRBJ2-1	TGCGCCAGCAGCCAAGATGGGCCTAGCGGGTCCTACAATGAGCAGTTCTTC	CASSQDGPSGSYNEQFF
NA	TRBV2	NA	TRBJ2-1	TGTGCCAGCGGTAGCGACAATGAGCAGTTCTTC	CASGSDNEQFF
NA	TRBV28	NA	TRBJ1-1	TGTGCCAGCAGTCTAACAGGGCAAGGGGAAGCTTTCTTT	CASSLTGQGEAFF
TRBD2	TRBV9	NA	TRBJ2-1	TGTGCCAGCAGCTCCACAGGCGGGAGAGGCAATGAGCAGTTCTTC	CASSSTGGRGNEQFF